This T cell receptor beta chain was recovered during a study of early T cells in non-severe SARS-CoV-2 infection. Study as a whole: Sequencing of bulk RNA from unsorted whole blood was done, without chain pairing. Points from the study as a whole: The matching step, a VDJdb search, favored anti-spike CD8 responses and missed private and CD4 specificities.

This clonotype qualifies as medium-sized. The antigen is not known. Attached unique molecular identifiers marked individual cDNA molecules. TCRdb re-analysed the 5' RACE reads in MiXCR, keeping a single row per CDR3 protein. The sample gives approximately 32,000 distinct CDR3 sequences, around 4% of which show up once; 5.5% to 6% is in the top ten. The ends were cut back, 0 bases at V and 3 bases at J, with 15 bases in the middle. Germline V CDR1 and CDR2: DFQATT, SNEGSKA (reference sequence). The CDR3 runs to 15 residues. This sequence originates from an adult who was a healthcare worker with PCR-confirmed SARS-CoV-2 infection or an uninfected control (not recorded which). Sequencing used whole blood. The rearrangement uses TRBV20-1 and TRBJ2-7, with D possibly matching TRBD1 (5 bases). DNA of the CDR3: TGCAGTGCTAGAGATGACAGTGGGTCCAACTACGAGCAGTACTTC. It yields the protein CSARDDSGSNYEQYF.